Reported below is one T cell receptor (beta chain). This clone comes out as medium-sized (0.01 to 0.1%) from its frequency, since no count is listed. It lacks a known antigen. Library generation was performed with the immunoSEQ multiplex PCR assay. TCRbeta CDR3 sequencing was carried out by Adaptive Biotechnologies. On the study's bioinformatics: To assess repertoire similarity, the researchers used the Chao-modified Jaccard index along with median clonotype overlap taken from 200 random subsamples at equal sample size. The similarity analyses were run on either productive nucleotide sequences or amino acid sequences translated in silico. Hierarchical clustering with single linkage and t-SNE based on Chao-modified Jaccard distances were used to compare repertoires. Repertoire diversity was quantified with the Renyi index, after sample size normalisation, across a range of alpha values. TCRdb took over this immuneACCESS table, retaining in-frame rearrangements with V and J assigned. Such tables are incomplete; in checked studies, under half of the missing clones stem from an unresolved V gene, and the remainder is unexplained. Clone size and V and J calls were adopted from that table, with D and trimming inferred from the DNA. This sample's table has entries for 9,500 to 10,000 clones. About 1.7% of the sample comes from the top ten.

The data are from a study of synovial regulatory T cells in juvenile arthritis (dated by TCRdb to about 2015). In the study overall: Among the sequenced patients, a few were classified as therapy-naive, methotrexate plus infliximab was given to one, methotrexate was given to over five, and treatment information was unavailable for one. TCRbeta CDR3 repertoires of blood iaTreg cells, other blood Treg cells and synovial fluid Treg cells from matched patient samples were compared in the study. Although effector T cell subsets in the cohort were also sequenced for comparisons, the Treg dataset on its own covers only blood and synovial fluid Treg cells. Treg and Teff subsets from about 10 JIA patients with active disease were included in the TCR repertoire comparisons. Here is what the overall study found, with its caveats: Compared with other blood Treg cells, blood iaTreg cells had lower TCR diversity, a finding consistent with antigen-driven expansion. Synovial Treg cells shared more CDR3 sequences with iaTreg cells than with other blood Treg cells, and Chao-Jaccard similarity confirmed that synovial Treg cells were more closely related to iaTreg cells. iaTreg TCR repertoires were largely private across patients and partially overlapped with synovial Teff and blood CPL repertoires.

iaTreg cells were defined as HLA-DR+ Treg cells, were more frequent in NO ID patients than in ID patients at Tend, and were hypothesised to expand during inflammation. The donors for the TCR repertoire analysis were around eleven juvenile idiopathic arthritis patients with active disease who had not reached inactive disease, of whom 3 were polyarticular and 8 were oligoarticular. The TCR-sequenced patients had a median age of about 12 years (range about 2.1-22.9) and median disease duration of around 7 years (range 0.2-19.1). Samples for TCR repertoire analysis were collected at two centres in Italy. Peripheral blood mononuclear cells were separated on a Histopaque-1077 density gradient and then cryopreserved in about 90% FCS with about 10% DMSO. This TCR came from a donor aged 2-30 years with juvenile idiopathic arthritis. Sequencing input: Treg cells from blood. The meaning of the sample's cell subset or site label: HLA-DR+ inflammation-associated blood Treg cells.

CDR3 reads: CASSSGTATSTDTQYF. The V and J genes are TRBV5-6 and TRBJ2-3; TCRdb designates TRBD1, a call that cannot be tested without DNA. The germline V gene sets CDR1 to SGHDT and CDR2 to YYEEEE. The CDR3 contains 16 residues, cysteine and phenylalanine counted. No DNA is recorded.